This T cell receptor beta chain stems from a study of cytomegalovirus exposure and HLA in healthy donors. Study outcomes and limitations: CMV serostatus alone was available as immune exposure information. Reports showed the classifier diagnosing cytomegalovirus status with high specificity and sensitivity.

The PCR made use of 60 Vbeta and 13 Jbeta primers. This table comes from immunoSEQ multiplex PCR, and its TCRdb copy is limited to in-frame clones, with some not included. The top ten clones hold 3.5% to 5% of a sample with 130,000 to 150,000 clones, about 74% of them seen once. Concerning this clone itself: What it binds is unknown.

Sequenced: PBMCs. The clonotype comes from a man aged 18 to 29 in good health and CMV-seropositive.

In DNA, the CDR3 is TGTGCCAGCAGTGAATTACACAGGGGGCAAGGAAACACCATATATTTT. Protein sequence: CASSELHRGQGNTIYF. The rearrangement uses TRBV25-1 and TRBJ1-3; 9 bases are a match to TRBD1. The CDR3 loop spans 16 amino acids. After removal of 1 base from V and 4 bases from J, the junction contained 5 bases not matched to a gene. The germline CDR1 and CDR2 sequences are MGHDK and SYGVNS.